This T cell receptor beta chain was profiled in a study of beta chain features in type 1 diabetes. Study-level findings and limits: The VDJ junctions of type 1 diabetes patients carried fewer insertions and more deletions. Over-representation of high TCR-expressing cells was a possible consequence of cDNA sequencing. Patients showed naive, central memory and Treg TCRB repertoires that appeared more similar than those of healthy donors.

A remark on this clone: Antigen specificity is unknown.

V shed 4 bases and J 6 bases; nucleotides not matched to a gene: 10. Germline V gene sequence: CDR1 SGHRS, CDR2 YFSETQ. The CDR3 sequence is 15 residues long. Expressed TCRB transcripts were sequenced because the isolated RNA had all been reverse transcribed beforehand. This table comes from immunoSEQ multiplex PCR, and its TCRdb copy is limited to in-frame clones, with some not included. The data show 200,000 to 300,000 clones, around an eighth seen once. The V and J genes are TRBV5-1 and TRBJ2-7; 10 bases fit TRBD1. The TCR sequence derives from a woman in her thirties or forties in good health. The sequenced sample consisted of naive CD4+ T cells from blood. Written as DNA, the CDR3 is TGCGCCAGCAGCGCAACCGGGACAGGGGAAGGCGAGCAGTACTTC. It encodes CASSATGTGEGEQYF.